This note documents a single T cell receptor beta chain sequence. Its antigen remains unidentified. Assay used: immunoSEQ multiplex PCR; TCRdb lists only in-frame clones, some missing. The sample consists of some 130,000 clones, around 90% of them appearing once. These data belong to a study of graft-versus-host responses after intestinal transplantation. V was pared by 6 bases and J by 4 bases, with 18 bases between. CDR3 size: 16 residues. CDR1 is LGHNT, CDR2 FRNRAP, per germline. V is TRBV12-5 and J is TRBJ2-2, with D possibly matching TRBD2 (5 bases). Specimen: unstimulated CD4+ T cells sorted from spleen or lymph node cells, collected before intestinal transplant. This sequence was found in a human donor who received an intestinal transplant. The CDR3 reads CASGLRVSPPTGELFF. CDR3 bases: TGTGCTAGTGGACTGCGGGTTTCGCCCCCCACCGGGGAGCTGTTTTTT.